The 23 T cell receptor beta chains reported below all come from one sample, sequenced in a study of OX40 agonist ivuxolimab in advanced cancers. Assay: immunoSEQ multiplex PCR; the TCRdb copy retains only in-frame clones and omits some. The data show 30,000 to 35,000 clones, 65% to 75% seen once. The sequenced sample was CD4+ or CD8+ T cells sorted from blood, obtained in a trial of the OX40 agonist ivuxolimab. The receptor source for this set is an adult with an advanced solid tumor such as melanoma, head and neck, liver or kidney cancer.

The genes are TRBV19 and TRBJ2-4; D unresolved. The CDR3 loop spans 13 amino acids. Germline V gene lookup returns CDR1 LNHDA and CDR2 SQIVND (reference sequence). Trimming removed 4 bases at V and 7 bases at J, with 11 bases between. CDR3 coding DNA: TGTGCCAGTAGTACGAGTAGGACGAACATTCAGTACTTC. Amino acids: CASSTSRTNIQYF.

This chain connects TRBV6-1 to TRBJ1-3, with no clear D. V was clipped by 3 bases and J by 1 base, with 13 bases between them. This CDR3 is built from 16 residues. The V gene's germline CDR1 is MNHNS and CDR2 SASEGT. CDR3 DNA sequence: TGTGCCAGCAGTGAGGTAGCCTCGGGGTCTGGAAACACCATATATTTT. Translating gives CASSEVASGSGNTIYF.

The V and J genes are TRBV27 and TRBJ2-1; possibly TRBD2 for D (5 bases). The CDR3 sequence is 16 residues long. V gave up 3 bases and J gave up 6 bases, with 18 bases separating them. CDR1 and CDR2 from the germline V gene are MNHEY and SMNVEV (reference sequence). The CDR3 spells CASSLTLFAGGNEQFF. In DNA, the CDR3 is TGTGCCAGCAGTTTGACGTTATTTGCTGGAGGCAATGAGCAGTTCTTC.

The chain has TRBV11-1 and TRBJ1-1; D might be TRBD1 (6 bases). This CDR3 is 13 amino acids long. CDR1 and CDR2 from the germline V gene are SGHAT and FQDESV (reference sequence). The germline V and J ends were trimmed by 4 bases and 8 bases, with 14 bases remaining between them. The CDR3 protein is CASSYVTGQEAFF. Here the CDR3 DNA reads TGTGCCAGCAGCTACGTAACGGGACAAGAAGCTTTCTTT.

The V gene is TRBV27, the J gene TRBJ2-6; unclear D gene. Trimming shortened V by 4 bases and J by 4 bases, and 11 bases separated the two germline ends. Germline V gene data show CDR1 as MNHEY and CDR2 as SMNVEV (reference sequence). This CDR3 is 15 amino acids long. The DNA for the CDR3 is TGTGCCAGCAGTTATCAGTACCCCGGGGCCAACGTCCTGACTTTC. Translating gives CASSYQYPGANVLTF.

The chain carries TRBV2 and TRBJ1-1, with TRBD1 identical over 11 bases. Germline CDR1 is SNHLY and CDR2 is FYNNEI. This CDR3 is built from 14 residues. The trim removed 6 bases at V and 5 bases at J, leaving 5 bases unmatched. The CDR3 DNA is TGTGCCAGCAGCGGACAGGGGGCTGGGACTGAAGCTTTCTTT. It is translated as CASSGQGAGTEAFF.

The chain combines TRBV2 with TRBJ2-6; 7 bases match TRBD1. The V and J ends lost 7 bases and 1 base, in that order; junction bases with no gene match: 10. The CDR3 has 17 amino acids. Germline CDR1 is SNHLY and CDR2 is FYNNEI. The CDR3 coding sequence is TGTGCCAGCACCCCGGGACAGTGGGTTTCTGGGGCCAACGTCCTGACTTTC. Encoded protein: CASTPGQWVSGANVLTF.

This chain links TRBV30 with TRBJ1-2, with unresolved D. The V gene lost 4 bases and the J gene lost 3 bases, with 12 bases spanning the gap. This CDR3 region has 13 residues. Germline assignment: CDR1 GTSNPN and CDR2 SVGIG (reference sequence). The CDR3 protein is CAWKADVDYGYTF. As DNA, the CDR3 is TGTGCCTGGAAGGCCGACGTCGACTATGGCTACACCTTC.

The V gene is TRBV5-1, the J gene TRBJ2-2, with 9 bases that match TRBD1. Germline V CDR1 and CDR2: SGHRS, YFSETQ. Losses at the gene ends were 10 bases for V and 0 bases for J; bases not matched to a gene: 4. The CDR3 length is 14 residues. CDR3 sequence reads: CAGGTGSNTGELFF. The DNA of the CDR3 is TGCGCCGGGGGGACAGGGTCGAACACCGGGGAGCTGTTTTTT.

The rearrangement joins TRBV12-1 to TRBJ2-5; TRBD2, the D gene given by the table, was not confirmed from the DNA. TRBV12-1 is an annotated pseudogene. This CDR3 comprises 16 residues. This chain's CDR3 is CASSARRSGGAETQYF. Written as DNA, the CDR3 is TGTGCCAGCAGCGCCCGTCGTAGCGGGGGGGCGGAGACCCAGTACTTC.

The rearrangement joins TRBV10-3 to TRBJ2-5; possible D gene TRBD1, 6 bases. The germline CDR1 and CDR2 sequences are ENHRY and SYGVKD. The CDR3 totals 15 residues. The V end was cut by 7 bases, the J end by 2 bases, with 17 bases between. The DNA for the CDR3 is TGTGCCATCAAACAGGGACCCACCCCACAAGAGACCCAGTACTTC. It encodes CAIKQGPTPQETQYF.

The genes are TRBV19 and TRBJ1-1, with 7 bases lining up with TRBD1. Germline CDR1 reads LNHDA; CDR2 reads SQIVND (reference sequence). The V and J ends lost 3 bases and 1 base, in that order; junction bases with no gene match: 11. The CDR3 extends over 17 amino acids. This chain's CDR3 is CASSIRGRLMGNTEAFF. In DNA, the CDR3 is TGTGCCAGTAGTATTAGGGGGCGCCTCATGGGGAACACTGAAGCTTTCTTT.

This chain links TRBV6-6 with TRBJ2-1; the D gene is possibly TRBD1 (6 bases). V lost 4 bases and J lost 0, with 13 bases in between. The germline V gene encodes CDR1 MNHNY and CDR2 SVGAGI (reference sequence). This CDR3 spans 16 amino acids. The CDR3 loop is CASSLFSGHSYNEQFF. The CDR3 region has the DNA TGTGCCAGCAGTTTGTTTTCGGGACACTCCTACAATGAGCAGTTCTTC.

The chain has TRBV27 and TRBJ1-1; a possible D gene is TRBD1 (6 bases). CDR3 length: 13 residues. V lost 5 bases, J lost 2 bases, and 9 bases lay in between. Germline V gene lookup returns CDR1 MNHEY and CDR2 SMNVEV (reference sequence). The CDR3, as DNA: TGTGCCAGCAGTAAGACAGGTAACACTGAAGCTTTCTTT. Translation: CASSKTGNTEAFF.

The chain links TRBV19 to TRBJ1-4; D is ambiguous. Germline CDR1 is LNHDA and CDR2 is SQIVND (reference sequence). V lost 11 bases to trimming and J lost 0 bases, with 13 bases between them. The CDR3 is 14 amino acids. CDR3 DNA: TGTGCCGGACTTCACACAACAACTAATGAAAAACTGTTTTTT. Residues: CAGLHTTTNEKLFF.

This chain connects TRBV9 to TRBJ2-3; 12 positions match TRBD2. The CDR3 runs to 16 residues. In germline, CDR1 is SGDLS, CDR2 YYNGEE. Trimming cost V 3 bases and J 5 bases; bases outside gene matches: 7. The CDR3 region is CASSDGTSGWVDTQYF. The DNA for the CDR3 is TGTGCCAGCAGCGATGGGACTAGCGGGTGGGTAGATACGCAGTATTTT.

V is TRBV6-1 and J is TRBJ1-2; TRBD1 matches at 8 bases. Germline CDR1 MNHNS, CDR2 SASEGT. V lost 3 bases, J lost 0 bases, and 6 bases stayed unmatched. This CDR3 comprises 16 residues. The CDR3 region has the DNA TGTGCCAGCAGTGAGGACAGGGAAAGGACTAACTATGGCTACACCTTC. Translated, it gives CASSEDRERTNYGYTF.

The chain combines TRBV5-5 with TRBJ2-7; D unresolved. Germline V gives CDR1 SGHKS, CDR2 YYEKEE (reference sequence). V was clipped by 4 bases and J by 10 bases, with 15 bases between them. The length of the CDR3 is 12 residues. CDR3 loop: CASSPSYPSQYF. In nucleotides, the CDR3 is TGTGCCAGCAGCCCCAGCTACCCCTCCCAGTACTTC. Supplemented by reference TRBV5-5 and TRBJ2-7, the full variable domain reads DAGVTQSPTHLIKTRGQQVTLRCSPISGHKSVSWYQQVLGQGPQFIFQYYEKEERGRGNFPDRFSARQFPNYSSELNVNALLLGDSALYLCASSPSYPSQYFGPGTRLTVT.

CDR3 protein: CASSSVGAGANVLTF. The CDR3 bases are TGCGCCAGCAGCTCCGTAGGGGCTGGGGCCAACGTCCTGACTTTC. The chain recombines TRBV5-1 with TRBJ2-6, with D perhaps matching TRBD1 (5 bases). Germline CDR1 reads SGHRS; CDR2 reads YFSETQ. Trimming took 3 bases from V and 2 from J, leaving 9 bases between them. CDR3 length: 15 amino acids.

This clone was detected many times. This chain connects TRBV4-1 to TRBJ2-3; 8 bases are shared with TRBD2. The CDR3 is 15 amino acids. The trim removed 1 base at V and 3 bases at J, leaving 3 bases unmatched. CDR1 MGHRA and CDR2 YSYEKL come from the germline V gene. CDR3 in DNA: TGCGCCAGCAGCCAAGGCGGGGGGAGAACAGATACGCAGTATTTT. Translation gives CASSQGGGRTDTQYF.

The sample holds a few counts of this clone. The chain recombines TRBV7-7 with TRBJ2-3, with a weak D call TRBD2 (6 bases). Trimming left V 3 bases short and J 3 bases short, with 10 bases between. The CDR3 sequence is 14 residues long. CDR1 and CDR2 (germline): SSHAT, FNYEAQ (reference sequence). The chain's CDR3 is CASSFGAGTDTQYF. Here the CDR3 DNA reads TGTGCCAGCAGCTTCGGGGCGGGGACAGATACGCAGTATTTT.

The rearrangement joins TRBV5-6 to TRBJ1-2, with D unresolved. V shed 4 bases and J shed 1 base, with 11 bases lying between them. The germline CDR1 and CDR2 sequences are SGHDT and YYEEEE. This CDR3 contains 14 residues. The CDR3 coding sequence is TGTGCCAGCAGCCGGATGACCGGTAACTATGGCTACACCTTC. This sequence encodes CASSRMTGNYGYTF.

This clone occurred a few times. V is TRBV2 and J is TRBJ1-2; 9 nucleotides agree with TRBD1. The CDR3 covers 14 residues. The J segment lost 7 bases and the V segment lost 6 bases, leaving 9 bases of the junction unmatched. Germline V gene lookup returns CDR1 SNHLY and CDR2 FYNNEI. CDR3 sequence: CASSGRTGVGGYTF. The CDR3 region has the DNA TGTGCCAGCAGCGGTCGGACAGGGGTGGGTGGCTACACCTTC. Complete variable domain (other parts from reference TRBV2 and TRBJ1-2): EPEVTQTPSHQVTQMGQEVILRCVPISNHLYFYWYRQILGQKVEFLVSFYNNEISEKSEIFDDQFSVERPDGSNFTLKIRSTKLEDSAMYFCASSGRTGVGGYTFGSGTRLTVV.